This T cell receptor (beta chain) comes out of a study of cytomegalovirus exposure and HLA in healthy donors (TCRdb year 2017). Study-level background: According to a later analysis, one platform produced both the roughly 110 validation repertoires and the 666 repertoires of the first cohort. The study aimed to test whether cataloging public T cell receptors could reveal signatures of past pathogen exposure. Along with the approximately 700-subject first cohort, a separate validation cohort of about 110 different subjects was used. The study combined high-throughput TCR immunosequencing, statistical association of individual TCRs with disease status, and machine learning to predict cytomegalovirus infection status. Broader findings and caveats from the paper: A later analysis lacked HLA typing for the validation cohort, so it scored co-occurrence in that cohort across all 120 or so repertoires. In a later analysis, TCRs clustered in the first cohort were found to also tend to co-occur in the approximately 120 validation repertoires, with 94% of cluster scores above 0. It was suggested by the authors that the approach could potentially be generalized to other disease states and immunological phenotypes. The study listed 170 or so TCR beta chains as associated with cytomegalovirus. The classifier was reported to diagnose cytomegalovirus status with high specificity and sensitivity in both the original and validation cohorts. In vitro tests confirmed that a few of the cytomegalovirus-associated TCR beta chains recognize cytomegalovirus antigens. Most TCR sequences were seen in very few donors, while some public TCRs were found in many individuals.

The method was the immunoSEQ multiplex PCR assay. Under the source paper's analysis protocol: To diagnose cytomegalovirus status from the catalog of TCR beta chain sequences, a statistical classification framework was built. Sourced from immuneACCESS, this table was stored by TCRdb with only in-frame sequences that have V and J called. A share of the clones is absent; for the studies checked, an unresolved V gene accounts for under half, and the remainder has no known explanation. The V and J calls and clone size come from that table; D and trimming were worked out from the DNA. The sample records around 350,000 clones, just over 85% of which are singletons. The top ten clones comprise roughly 0.75% of the sample. The donors belonged to the validation cohort of about 110 subjects, which was separate from the roughly 670-subject first cohort. Note on this clone: It lacks a known antigen. No base quality values were provided; no much bigger clone lies one nucleotide off.

Sequencing was done on a sample of PBMCs. The TCR sequence derives from a woman younger than 30 in good health and CMV-seronegative.

The DNA sequence is given as TGTGCCAGCAGCCGCGGGGGACGGCGGGCGAACACCGGGGAGCTGTTTTTT. Its amino acids are CASSRGGRRANTGELFF. The rearranged segments are TRBV7-9 and TRBJ2-2; 7 nucleotides in the junction match TRBD2. Trimming accounts for 5 bases at V and 0 bases at J, while the number of junction bases matched to no gene is 9. Measured from the cysteine to the phenylalanine, the CDR3 is 17 residues long. Kept here is only the CDR3 DNA, which spans 51 bases and is read in frame from base 1. CDR1 and CDR2 are read off the germline V gene (reference sequence) as SEHNR and FQNEAQ.